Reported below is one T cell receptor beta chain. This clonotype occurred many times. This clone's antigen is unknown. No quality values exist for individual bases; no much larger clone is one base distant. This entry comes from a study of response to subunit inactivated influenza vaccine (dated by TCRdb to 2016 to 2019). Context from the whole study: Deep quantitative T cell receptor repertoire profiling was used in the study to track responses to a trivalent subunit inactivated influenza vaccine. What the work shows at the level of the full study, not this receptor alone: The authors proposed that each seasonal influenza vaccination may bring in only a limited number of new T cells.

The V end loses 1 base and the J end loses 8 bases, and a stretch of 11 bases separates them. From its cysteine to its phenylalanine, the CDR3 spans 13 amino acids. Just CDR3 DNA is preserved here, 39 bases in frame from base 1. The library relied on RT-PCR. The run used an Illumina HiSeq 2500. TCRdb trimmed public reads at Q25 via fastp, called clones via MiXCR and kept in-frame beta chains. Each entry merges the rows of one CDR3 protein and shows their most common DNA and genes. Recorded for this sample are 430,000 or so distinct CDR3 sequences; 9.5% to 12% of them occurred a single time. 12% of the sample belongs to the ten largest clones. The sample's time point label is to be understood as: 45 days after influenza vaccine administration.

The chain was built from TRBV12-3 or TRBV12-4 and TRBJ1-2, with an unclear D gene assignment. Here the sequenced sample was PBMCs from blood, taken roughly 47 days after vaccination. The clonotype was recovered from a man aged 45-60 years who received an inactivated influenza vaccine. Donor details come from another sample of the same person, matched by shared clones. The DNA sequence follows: TGTGCCAGCAGTTTAGACACAGCCCAAGGCTACACCTTC. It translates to CASSLDTAQGYTF.